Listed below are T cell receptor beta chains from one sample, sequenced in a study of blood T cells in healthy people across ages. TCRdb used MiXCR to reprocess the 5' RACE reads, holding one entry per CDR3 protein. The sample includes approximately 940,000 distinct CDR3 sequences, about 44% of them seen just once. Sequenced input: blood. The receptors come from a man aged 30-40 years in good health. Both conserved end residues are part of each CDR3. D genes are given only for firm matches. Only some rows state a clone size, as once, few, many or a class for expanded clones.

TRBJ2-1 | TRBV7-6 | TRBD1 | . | TGTGCCAGCAGCCTGTACCAGGGGGCTAGCTCCTACAATGAGCAGTTCTTC | CASSLYQGASSYNEQFF
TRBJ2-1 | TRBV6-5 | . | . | TGTGCCAGCAGTGACTCTGGCCTTTCAAATGAGCAGTTCTTC | CASSDSGLSNEQFF
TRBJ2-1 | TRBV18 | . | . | TGTGCCAGCTCACCACCAATCTCCAACCGGGAGCAGTTCTTC | CASSPPISNREQFF
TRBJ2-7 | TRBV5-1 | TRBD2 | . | TGCGCCAGCAGCTCCCCGGGACTAGCGGGGGGGGACTACTACAATGAGCAGTACTTC | CASSSPGLAGGDYYNEQYF
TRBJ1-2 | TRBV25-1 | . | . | TGTGCCAGCAGTGGGGGCCAGGTCTATGGCTACACCTTC | CASSGGQVYGYTF
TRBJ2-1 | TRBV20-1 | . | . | TGCAGTGCTACCGAGGAGGGATGGGAGCAGTTCTTC | CSATEEGWEQFF
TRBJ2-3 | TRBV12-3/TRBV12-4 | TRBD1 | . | TGTGCCAGCAGTTTTTCGGGACAGGGGAACACAGATACGCAGTATTTT | CASSFSGQGNTDTQYF
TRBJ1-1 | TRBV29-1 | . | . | TGCAGCGTTGATTTCGGCAGGGCCGCTGAAGCTTTCTTT | CSVDFGRAAEAFF
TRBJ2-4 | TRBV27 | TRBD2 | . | TGTGCCAGCAGCCTGGAGGGACGACTAGCGGTCCGCCAAGGGGCCAAAAACATTCAGTACTTC | CASSLEGRLAVRQGAKNIQYF
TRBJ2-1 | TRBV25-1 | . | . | TGTGCCAGCACCTTCCAAGTCGGTGAGCAGTTCTTC | CASTFQVGEQFF
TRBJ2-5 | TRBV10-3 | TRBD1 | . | TGTGCCGTCCGGACAGGGGCTGAAGAGACCCAGTACTTC | CAVRTGAEETQYF
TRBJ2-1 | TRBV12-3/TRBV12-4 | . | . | TGTGCCAGCAGCGAGGCGTCCAGGGACGATGAGCAGTTCTTC | CASSEASRDDEQFF
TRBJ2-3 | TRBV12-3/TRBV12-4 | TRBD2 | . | TGTGCCAGCAGTGCTCGGGGGGTCTTCACAGATACGCAGTATTTT | CASSARGVFTDTQYF
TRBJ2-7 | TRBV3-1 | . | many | TGTGCCAGCAGCACCTATTACGAGCAGTACTTC | CASSTYYEQYF
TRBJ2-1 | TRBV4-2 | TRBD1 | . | TGTGCCAACAGCCAAGAGGGACAGGACTACAATGAGCAGTTCTTC | CANSQEGQDYNEQFF
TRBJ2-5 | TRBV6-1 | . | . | TGTGCCAGCAGTGACCCGGGGACACGGCTGTACTTC | CASSDPGTRLYF
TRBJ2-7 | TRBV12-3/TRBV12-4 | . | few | TGTGCCAGCAGCCTTCAAACCACCTACGAGCAGTACTTC | CASSLQTTYEQYF
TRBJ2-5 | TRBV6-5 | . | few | TGTGCCAGCAGTTACTCGGGCCCGCCGGAGACCCAGTACTTC | CASSYSGPPETQYF
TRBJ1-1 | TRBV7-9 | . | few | TGTGCCAGCAGCTTAGCGCTAGGGTTGAACACTGAAGCTTTCTTT | CASSLALGLNTEAFF
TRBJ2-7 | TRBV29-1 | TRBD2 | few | TGCAGCGTTGGGCGGGAGTCCTACGAGCAGTACTTC | CSVGRESYEQYF
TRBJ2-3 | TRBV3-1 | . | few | TGTGCCAGCAGCTCCCAAGGGGGGGGCCATTTAAGAGATACGCAGTATTTT | CASSSQGGGHLRDTQYF
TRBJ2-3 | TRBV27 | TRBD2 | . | TGTGCCAGCAGCCTACGGGCCCCTTGGGGCGGGGGATCGACAGATACGCAGTATTTT | CASSLRAPWGGGSTDTQYF
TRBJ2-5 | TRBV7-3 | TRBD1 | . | TGTGCCAGCAGCACGGGACAGCTACAAGAGACCCAGTACTTC | CASSTGQLQETQYF
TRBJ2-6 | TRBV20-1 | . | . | TGCAGTGCCCCCGTGGGTGGTAGCGCCAACGTCCTGACTTTC | CSAPVGGSANVLTF
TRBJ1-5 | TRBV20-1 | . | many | TGCAGTGCTAGAGATCGGCGTCAGCCCCAGCATTTT | CSARDRRQPQHF